The subject of this entry is one T cell receptor (beta chain). These data belong to a study of PD-L1 blockade in urothelial cancer. Study information: Patients' histories included 0 to 3 prior chemotherapy regimens. Blood was subjected to analysis at 3 weeks (second dose) and 6 weeks following treatment start.

Every PCR received spiked-in synthetic TCR analog templates. Sequenced by immunoSEQ multiplex PCR; TCRdb stores in-frame clones only, minus some. The sample carries roughly 42,000 clones, over 65% recorded once. The CDR3 length is 15 residues. Deletions cut 3 bases from V and 2 bases from J, with 14 bases between. Germline lookup yields CDR1 MNHNS and CDR2 SASEGT. The rearrangement uses TRBV6-1 and TRBJ2-7; D uncertain. The sequencing used PBMCs, collected around atezolizumab (anti-PD-L1) treatment. This sequence originates from a man in his 70s with urothelial cancer. CDR3 protein: CASSENWAITYEQYF. CDR3 nucleotide sequence: TGTGCCAGCAGTGAGAATTGGGCCATCACCTACGAGCAGTACTTC.